The 2 T cell receptor beta chains in this list originate from one sample, sequenced in a study of regulatory T cells in long-lasting Graves disease. Library construction for TCR beta used iRepertoire HTBI primers and Arm-PCR of CDR3 regions. TCRdb reprocessed the multiplex PCR reads with MiXCR, giving one entry per CDR3 protein. The sample lists roughly 560,000 distinct CDR3 sequences, around 12% occurring once. Documented time point: newly diagnosed GD, antithyroid drugs for less than 3 months. Construction of the TCR library relied on RNA isolated from PBMCs. These data were also filed under a second study, of T cells in Graves' hyperthyroidism and ophthalmopathy.

The sequences come from peripheral blood mononuclear cells (PBMCs), collected at new diagnosis, from a patient treated with antithyroid drugs. These receptors all stem from a woman in her 30s with Graves disease.

This clonotype was picked up a small number of times. The chain links TRBV19 to TRBJ1-5, with D unclear. Germline values: CDR1 LNHDA, CDR2 SQIVND (reference sequence). The CDR3 has 14 residues. Trimming shortened V by 3 bases and J by 5 bases, and 11 bases separated the two germline ends. CDR3 bases: TGTGCCAGTAGTATCCGCGAGCGCGATCAGCCCCAGCATTTT. Translating it yields CASSIRERDQPQHF.

This clonotype was recorded at least ten times. The V and J genes are TRBV10-3 and TRBJ2-1; possibly TRBD1 or TRBD2 for D (5 bases each). The CDR3 runs to 11 residues. Trimming stripped 10 bases from V and 15 bases from J, with 19 bases between. Germline CDR1 is ENHRY and CDR2 is SYGVKD. CDR3 nucleotide sequence: TGTGCCACCCGGGACGCGACAGAACTGTTCTTC. Amino acid sequence: CATRDATELFF.